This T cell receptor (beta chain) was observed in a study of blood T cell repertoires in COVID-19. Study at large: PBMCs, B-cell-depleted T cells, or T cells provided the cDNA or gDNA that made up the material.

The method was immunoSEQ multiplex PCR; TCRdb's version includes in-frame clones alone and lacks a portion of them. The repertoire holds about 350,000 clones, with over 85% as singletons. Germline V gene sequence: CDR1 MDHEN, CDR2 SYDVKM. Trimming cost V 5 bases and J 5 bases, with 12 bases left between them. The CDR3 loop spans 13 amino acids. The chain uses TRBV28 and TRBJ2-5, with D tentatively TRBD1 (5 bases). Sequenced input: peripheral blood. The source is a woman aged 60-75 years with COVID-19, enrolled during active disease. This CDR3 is CASSLRAPETQYF. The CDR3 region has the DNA TGTGCCAGCAGTCTCAGGGCCCCCGAGACCCAGTACTTC.